Below, 2 T cell receptor beta chains from the same sample are listed, as sequenced in a study of molecular identifiers for immune sequencing clone quantification. TCRdb processed the PCR reads anew with MiXCR; each CDR3 protein has one entry. Of under 15,000 distinct CDR3 sequences listed, approximately 20% are singletons. The material sequenced was naive CD8+ T cells from blood, with Jurkat cell RNA spiked in. Subset specified: FACS-sorted CD8+CD4-CCR7+CD45RA+ naive T cells. The receptors were sampled from a human donor in good health. Some libraries in this study had Jurkat cell RNA spiked in.

This clonotype was seen only a few times. The chain couples TRBV14 to TRBJ2-1; 7 bases align to TRBD2. The CDR3 consists of 15 residues. CDR1 is SGHDN, CDR2 FVKESK, per germline. Trimming cost V 5 bases and J 0 bases; bases outside gene matches: 4. CDR3 residues: CASSGLEGSYNEQFF. In DNA form, the CDR3 reads TGTGCCAGCAGCGGACTAGAGGGCTCCTACAATGAGCAGTTCTTC.

This clonotype ranks as medium-sized. The V and J genes are TRBV28 and TRBJ2-6, with D perhaps given as TRBD1 or TRBD2 (5 bases each). The V gene lost 5 bases and the J gene lost 0 bases, with 11 bases spanning the gap. CDR3 size: 16 residues. The V gene's germline CDR1 is MDHEN and CDR2 SYDVKM. The CDR3 region is CASSRDVNSGANVLTF. The CDR3 nucleotides are TGTGCCAGCAGTCGGGACGTCAACTCTGGGGCCAACGTCCTGACTTTC.